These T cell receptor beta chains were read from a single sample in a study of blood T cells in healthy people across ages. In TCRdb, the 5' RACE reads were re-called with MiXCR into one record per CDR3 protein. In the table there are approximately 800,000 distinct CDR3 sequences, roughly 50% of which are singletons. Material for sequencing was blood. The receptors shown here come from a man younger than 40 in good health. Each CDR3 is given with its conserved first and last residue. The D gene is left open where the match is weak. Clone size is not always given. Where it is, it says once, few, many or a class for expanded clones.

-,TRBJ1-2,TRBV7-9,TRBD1,CASSRDRDRGDHGYTF,TGTGCCAGCAGCCGCGACCGGGACAGGGGAGACCATGGCTACACCTTC
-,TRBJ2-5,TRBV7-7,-,CTSSLGLQETQYF,TGTACCAGCAGCTTAGGCCTCCAAGAGACCCAGTACTTC
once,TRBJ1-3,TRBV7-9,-,CAGGAGALSGNTIYF,TGTGCCGGCGGAGCAGGGGCCCTCTCTGGAAACACCATATATTTT
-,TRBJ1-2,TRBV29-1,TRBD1,CSVPSRTGGEGAYGYTF,TGCAGCGTTCCCTCCCGGACAGGGGGCGAGGGGGCCTATGGCTACACCTTC
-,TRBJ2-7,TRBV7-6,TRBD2,CVSSFSSGVEQYF,TGTGTCAGCAGCTTCAGTAGCGGGGTCGAGCAGTACTTC
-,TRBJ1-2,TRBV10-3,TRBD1,CAISERGTGNGYTF,TGTGCCATCAGTGAGAGAGGGACAGGGAACGGCTACACCTTC
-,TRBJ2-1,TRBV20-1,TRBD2,CSALRTSGDNEQFF,TGCAGTGCGCTTCGGACTAGCGGGGACAATGAGCAGTTCTTC
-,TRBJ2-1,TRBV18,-,CASSLGATYNEQFF,TGTGCCAGCTCACTCGGAGCGACTTACAATGAGCAGTTCTTC
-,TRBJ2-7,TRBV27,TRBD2,CASSLLAGIPYEQYF,TGTGCCAGCAGTCTACTAGCGGGGATCCCCTACGAGCAGTACTTC
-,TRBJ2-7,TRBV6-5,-,CASSTSQGGQYF,TGTGCCAGCAGTACATCTCAGGGTGGGCAGTACTTC
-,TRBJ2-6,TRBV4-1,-,CASSQYGSGANVLTF,TGCGCCAGCAGCCAATATGGGAGCGGGGCCAACGTCCTGACTTTC
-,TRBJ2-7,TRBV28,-,CATSSGLYAQYF,TGTGCCACATCCTCGGGGCTTTACGCGCAGTACTTC
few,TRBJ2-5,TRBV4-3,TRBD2,CASSQDQRERETQYF,TGCGCCAGCAGCCAAGATCAGCGGGAGCGTGAGACCCAGTACTTC
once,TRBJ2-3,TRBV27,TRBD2,CASSPEAGSTDTQYF,TGTGCCAGCAGCCCGGAAGCGGGATCGACAGATACGCAGTATTTT
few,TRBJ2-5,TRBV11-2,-,CASSFLVGMGYQETQYF,TGTGCCAGCAGCTTTTTAGTAGGGATGGGATACCAAGAGACCCAGTACTTC
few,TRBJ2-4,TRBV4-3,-,CASSQDPGAKNIQYF,TGCGCCAGCAGCCAAGATCCGGGAGCCAAAAACATTCAGTACTTC
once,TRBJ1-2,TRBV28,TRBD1,CASWGAQGARGYTF,TGTGCCAGTTGGGGGGCCCAGGGGGCGCGTGGCTACACCTTC
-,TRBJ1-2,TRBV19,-,CASSIWSHGYTF,TGTGCCAGTAGTATCTGGTCACATGGCTACACCTTC
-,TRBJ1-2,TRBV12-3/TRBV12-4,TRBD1,CAGRSGRGSYGYTF,TGTGCCGGCAGGTCGGGCAGGGGGTCCTATGGCTACACCTTC
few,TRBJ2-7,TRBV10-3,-,CAIRVDGPPSSYEQYF,TGTGCCATCAGAGTGGACGGCCCCCCTAGCTCCTACGAGCAGTACTTC
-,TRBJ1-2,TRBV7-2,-,CASSLVSNYGYTF,TGTGCCAGCAGCTTAGTATCTAACTATGGCTACACCTTC
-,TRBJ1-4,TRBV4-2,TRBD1,CASSRQGDGLGEKLFF,TGTGCCAGCAGCCGTCAGGGGGATGGGCTTGGTGAAAAACTGTTTTTT
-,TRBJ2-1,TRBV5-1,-,CASSSRQANYNEQFF,TGCGCCAGCAGCTCCAGACAGGCTAACTACAATGAGCAGTTCTTC
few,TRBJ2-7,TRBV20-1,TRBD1,CSAYGTAPGQYEQYF,TGCAGTGCCTACGGGACAGCCCCAGGGCAGTACGAGCAGTACTTC
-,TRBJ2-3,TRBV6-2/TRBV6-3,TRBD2,CASSYGQAGAGDTQYF,TGTGCCAGCAGTTACGGGCAAGCGGGAGCGGGAGATACGCAGTATTTT
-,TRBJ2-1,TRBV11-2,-,CASRLVRLRGGPNEQFF,TGTGCCAGCAGGCTAGTGCGGTTACGTGGCGGACCCAATGAGCAGTTCTTC
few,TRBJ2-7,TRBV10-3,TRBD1,CAIRMGQISYEQYF,TGTGCCATCAGAATGGGACAGATCTCCTACGAGCAGTACTTC
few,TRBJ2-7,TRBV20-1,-,CSAKPNSYEQYF,TGCAGTGCTAAGCCCAACTCCTACGAGCAGTACTTC
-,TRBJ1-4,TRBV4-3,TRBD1,CASSRQGAGNEKLFF,TGCGCCAGCAGCAGACAGGGGGCGGGTAATGAAAAACTGTTTTTT
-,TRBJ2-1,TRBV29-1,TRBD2,CSLKTSGEGGQFF,TGCAGCCTCAAGACTAGCGGGGAAGGGGGGCAGTTCTTC
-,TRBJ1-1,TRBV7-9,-,CASSLAPSSTEAFF,TGTGCCAGCAGCTTAGCCCCGTCGTCCACTGAAGCTTTCTTT
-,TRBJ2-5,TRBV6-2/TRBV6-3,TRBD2,CASSYTSGGKETQYF,TGTGCCAGCAGTTATACTAGCGGGGGAAAAGAGACCCAGTACTTC
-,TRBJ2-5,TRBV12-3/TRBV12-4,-,CATKGADQETQYF,TGTGCCACCAAAGGGGCGGACCAAGAGACCCAGTACTTC
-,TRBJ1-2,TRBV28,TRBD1,CASSHRDRRPSNYGYTF,TGTGCCAGCAGTCACCGGGACAGGCGCCCGTCTAACTATGGCTACACCTTC
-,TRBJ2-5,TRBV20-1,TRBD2,CSARDLGGDQETQYF,TGCAGTGCTAGAGATCTGGGGGGGGACCAAGAGACCCAGTACTTC
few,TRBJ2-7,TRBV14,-,CASSQDGESYEQYF,TGTGCCAGCAGCCAAGACGGGGAGTCCTACGAGCAGTACTTC
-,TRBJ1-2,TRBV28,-,CASSLTLDYGYTF,TGTGCCAGCAGTTTGACTTTAGACTATGGCTACACCTTC
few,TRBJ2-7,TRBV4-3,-,CASSQGASSYEQYF,TGCGCCAGCAGCCAAGGAGCTAGCTCCTACGAGCAGTACTTC
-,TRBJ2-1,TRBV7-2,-,CASSISSYEQFF,TGTGCCAGCAGCATCTCTAGTTATGAGCAGTTCTTC
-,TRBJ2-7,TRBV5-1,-,CASSFRGELYF,TGCGCCAGCAGCTTCCGGGGCGAGTTGTACTTC
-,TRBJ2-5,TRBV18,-,CASSPPVWQKETQYF,TGTGCCAGCTCACCACCCGTCTGGCAGAAAGAGACCCAGTACTTC
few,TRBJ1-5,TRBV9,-,CASSPQPGRSQPQHF,TGTGCCAGCAGCCCGCAGCCCGGTAGGAGCCAGCCCCAGCATTTT
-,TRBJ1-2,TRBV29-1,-,CSAGDTRNYGYTF,TGCAGCGCAGGGGACACCCGGAACTATGGCTACACCTTC
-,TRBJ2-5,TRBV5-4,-,CASSLDGVKTQYF,TGTGCCAGCAGCTTGGATGGGGTAAAGACCCAGTACTTC
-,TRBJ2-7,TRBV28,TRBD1,CASSRQGGIDEQYF,TGTGCCAGCAGTCGACAGGGTGGGATCGACGAGCAGTACTTC
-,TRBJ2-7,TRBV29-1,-,CSVVGTNTYEQYF,TGCAGCGTTGTTGGGACAAATACCTACGAGCAGTACTTC
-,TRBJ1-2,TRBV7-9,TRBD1,CASSLQRGQTVFNYGYTF,TGTGCCAGCAGCTTACAAAGGGGGCAGACAGTTTTCAACTATGGCTACACCTTC
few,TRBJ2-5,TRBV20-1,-,CSADREGIETQYF,TGCAGTGCTGACAGGGAGGGAATAGAGACCCAGTACTTC
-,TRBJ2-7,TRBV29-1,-,CSAMGGREYEQYF,TGCAGCGCGATGGGAGGACGGGAATACGAGCAGTACTTC
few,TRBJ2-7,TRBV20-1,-,CSAEGVSHEQYF,TGCAGTGCCGAGGGAGTATCCCACGAGCAGTACTTC
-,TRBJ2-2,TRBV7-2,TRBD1,CASSLVGQGGRELFF,TGTGCCAGCAGCTTAGTAGGACAGGGTGGAAGGGAGCTGTTTTTT
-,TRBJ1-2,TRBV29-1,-,CDVGVTGSNYGYTF,TGCGACGTTGGGGTGACAGGTAGCAACTATGGCTACACCTTC
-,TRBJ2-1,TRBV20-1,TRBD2,CSAPGGTSGRKVYNEQFF,TGCAGTGCCCCCGGCGGGACTAGCGGGAGGAAAGTCTACAATGAGCAGTTCTTC
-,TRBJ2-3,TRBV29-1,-,CSVEASWGWTDTQYF,TGCAGCGTTGAAGCCTCTTGGGGATGGACAGATACGCAGTATTTT
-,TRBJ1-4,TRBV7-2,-,CASSKDRRNEKLFF,TGTGCCAGCAGCAAAGACAGAAGGAATGAAAAACTGTTTTTT
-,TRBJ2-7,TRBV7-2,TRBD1,CASSLVGQGLLLYEQYF,TGTGCCAGCAGCTTAGTGGGACAGGGACTCCTCTTGTACGAGCAGTACTTC
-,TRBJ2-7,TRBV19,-,CASSLILWDEQYF,TGTGCCAGTAGCCTAATACTGTGGGACGAGCAGTACTTC
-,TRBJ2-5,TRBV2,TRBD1,CASGRDRGQETQYF,TGTGCCAGCGGTAGGGACAGGGGACAAGAGACCCAGTACTTC
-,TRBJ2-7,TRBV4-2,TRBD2,CASSPNLSGRAYEQYF,TGTGCCAGCAGCCCCAATCTTAGCGGGAGAGCCTACGAGCAGTACTTC